This entry features one T cell receptor beta chain sequence. These data belong to a study of early T cells in non-severe SARS-CoV-2 infection. V was clipped by 3 bases and J by 5 bases, with 16 bases between them. The CDR3 consists of 15 residues. In germline, CDR1 is KGHDR, CDR2 SFDVKD. MiXCR was run by TCRdb on the 5' RACE reads, yielding one entry per CDR3 protein. The sample lists 65,000 to 85,000 distinct CDR3 sequences, under 14% occurring once. The receptor was derived from an adult who was a healthcare worker with PCR-confirmed SARS-CoV-2 infection or an uninfected control (not recorded which). The chain recombines TRBV24-1 with TRBJ2-7; perhaps TRBD2 as D (6 bases). The material sequenced was whole blood. CDR3 nucleotides: TGTGCCACCAGTGATCCACCGCGGGGTGCCCACGAGCAGTACTTC. It specifies CATSDPPRGAHEQYF.